Reported below is one T cell receptor (beta chain). Germline loops: CDR1 PRHDT, CDR2 FYEKMQ (reference sequence). This CDR3 comprises 15 residues. V was pared by 5 bases and J by 2 bases, with 6 bases of the junction left unmatched. The data derive from a study of cytomegalovirus exposure and HLA in healthy donors. TCRdb's table, derived via immunoSEQ multiplex PCR, lists solely in-frame clones and lacks some. The sample records about 140,000 clones, around 80% being singletons. The clonotype comes from a young man in good health and CMV-seropositive. The sample was PBMCs. The chain couples TRBV13 to TRBJ2-5, with 9 positions matching TRBD1. The CDR3 loop reads CASSGRTGEQETQYF. For the CDR3, the DNA is TGTGCCAGCAGCGGACGGACAGGGGAACAAGAGACCCAGTACTTC.